This TCR beta chain was observed in a study of radiotherapy plus CTLA-4 blockade in lung cancer. For the study at large: Disease control was seen in approximately 29% of patients, objective responses in 15% to 20%. Study-wide points: An expansion of tumor-derived TCR clones occurred in blood after radiotherapy plus ipilimumab.

Trimming stripped 4 bases from V and 1 base from J, with 15 bases between. The germline V gene encodes CDR1 SGDLS and CDR2 YYNGEE. This CDR3 region has 16 residues. Produced via immunoSEQ multiplex PCR; TCRdb's table is partial and in-frame only. The data hold roughly 66,000 clones, with around 83% observed a single time. This clone occurred once. As yet, its antigen is unknown. This clonotype was obtained from a human donor with non-small cell lung cancer who had a partial response to radiotherapy plus ipilimumab. The sequencing here drew on peripheral blood, taken from a patient treated with radiotherapy plus ipilimumab. This chain connects TRBV9 to TRBJ2-1; TRBD1 is a possible D gene (6 bases). This CDR3 is CASSTTDSYSYNEQFF. The CDR3 region has the DNA TGTGCCAGCAGCACCACGGACAGCTATTCCTACAATGAGCAGTTCTTC. The complete variable domain, with remaining parts taken from reference TRBV9 and TRBJ2-1, reads DSGVTQTPKHLITATGQRVTLRCSPRSGDLSVYWYQQSLDQGLQFLIQYYNGEERAKGNILERFSAQQFPDLHSELNLSSLELGDSALYFCASSTTDSYSYNEQFFGPGTRLTVL.